A selection of T cell receptor beta chains follows, all from one sample in a study of Graves' ophthalmopathy and Graves' hyperthyroidism. Using its own MiXCR run on the multiplex PCR reads, TCRdb lists one record per CDR3 protein. Among over a million distinct CDR3 sequences listed, 36% were seen once. The sample consisted of peripheral blood or thyroid tissue (not recorded which). Every receptor here comes from an adult man with Graves' hyperthyroidism. CDR3s include the opening cysteine and the closing phenylalanine or tryptophan. A D gene is named only where the DNA matches it firmly.

v_call d_call cdr3_aa
TRBV10-2 NA CASSELGNTIYF
TRBV7-2 TRBD1 CASSSWTGGNQPQETQYF
TRBV10-3 TRBD1 CAVKPGQGADGANVLTF
TRBV29-1 TRBD2 CSANIPSGRFYEQYF
TRBV7-9 TRBD1 CASSRGQGPTPEAFF
TRBV2 NA CASSYLGRREAFF
TRBV7-9 NA CAGWGSARRDFERGYTF
TRBV2 TRBD1 CASSADRDTEAFF
TRBV29-1 TRBD1 CSATGTGSEKLFF
TRBV9 NA CASSVGVGRGYEQYF
TRBV5-8 NA CASSSLFGNQPQHF
TRBV7-9 TRBD1 CASSSRDRAAFF
TRBV10-2 TRBD2 CASSAGLAGGRSYEQYF
TRBV20-1 TRBD2 CSARDFSGRSGGSSYEQYF
TRBV29-1 TRBD1 CSALRDRSYEQYF
TRBV20-1 TRBD2 CSARDGTSGSYEQYF
TRBV6-5 NA CASRKETDIYEQYF
TRBV20-1 TRBD2 CSARGGGGRPYEQYF
TRBV20-1 TRBD1 CSATTGGAFDEQYF
TRBV28 NA CASSGTYNQPQHF
TRBV7-2 TRBD1 CASSPTGGARREQYF
TRBV5-1 NA CASSIGVNYGYTF
TRBV2 TRBD2 CASSEAGGLAGANTGELFF
TRBV2 NA CARKWSGWDSPLHF
TRBV7-2 NA CASTPAGFNGELYF
TRBV20-1 NA CSARWGDQPLHF
TRBV7-9 NA CASSSRRNTEAFF
TRBV7-2 NA CASSFSGCSYEQYF
TRBV15 NA CATSRDGPQSHQETQYF
TRBV10-1 TRBD1 CASSGDRANTGELFF
TRBV29-1 NA CSVESSNYGYTF
TRBV10-3 TRBD1 CAISLGQGLNTEAFF
TRBV12-3/TRBV12-4 NA CASSRDGDYNSPLHF
TRBV29-1 NA CSVDSGAETQYF
TRBV10-3 NA CAISTGPSYEQYF
TRBV7-9 NA CASSPSRGAGELFF
TRBV2 NA CASSVISNTGELFF
TRBV7-2 NA CASSFAISYEQYF
TRBV11-2 TRBD1 CASSPDRGMNTEAFF
TRBV25-1 NA CASSAPGTLYNEQFF
TRBV19 TRBD1 CASKQGTHTDTQYF
TRBV10-3 TRBD1 CAISKVGQVNSYEQYF
TRBV29-1 NA CSARRTSYEQYF
TRBV7-2 NA CASSLSGDSHQETQYF
TRBV11-2 TRBD2 CASSLVDGLGGEYEQYF
TRBV10-3 NA CAVRGGDGDTGELFF
TRBV9 NA CASSPRHRLYQETQYF
TRBV19 NA CASSGPGATEAFF
TRBV9 TRBD2 CASSVYPAGEETQYF
TRBV5-1 TRBD1 CASGSGGANEKLFF
TRBV7-9 TRBD1 CASTTGTGLTGLSYEQYF
TRBV10-3 NA CAISESLNSPLHF
TRBV7-2 TRBD2 CASSFQKGRGETQYF
TRBV11-2 TRBD1 CASSQTGTGGDPHNSPLHF
TRBV20-1 TRBD1 CSASRRGLNGYTF